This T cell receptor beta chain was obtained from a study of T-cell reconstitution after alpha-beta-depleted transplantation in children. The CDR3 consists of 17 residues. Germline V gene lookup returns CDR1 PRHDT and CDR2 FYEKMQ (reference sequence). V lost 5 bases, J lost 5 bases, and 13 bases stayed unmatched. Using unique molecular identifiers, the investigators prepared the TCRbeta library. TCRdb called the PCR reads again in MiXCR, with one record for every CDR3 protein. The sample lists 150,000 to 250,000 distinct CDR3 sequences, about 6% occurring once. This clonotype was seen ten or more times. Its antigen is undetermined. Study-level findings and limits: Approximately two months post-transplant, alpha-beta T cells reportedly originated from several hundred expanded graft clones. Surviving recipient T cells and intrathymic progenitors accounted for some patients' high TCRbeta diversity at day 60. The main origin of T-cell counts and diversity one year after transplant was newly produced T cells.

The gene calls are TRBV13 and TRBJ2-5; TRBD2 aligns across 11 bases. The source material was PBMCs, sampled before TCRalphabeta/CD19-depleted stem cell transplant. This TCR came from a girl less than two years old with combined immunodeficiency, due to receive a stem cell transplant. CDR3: CASSPWTSGLDLETQYF. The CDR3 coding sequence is TGTGCCAGCAGCCCCTGGACTAGCGGGTTGGACTTGGAGACCCAGTACTTC.